What follows is one TCR beta chain and its context. No cognate antigen has been identified for it. There are no base qualities to consult, and no much larger clone falls within one base. This entry belongs to a study of blood T cell repertoires in COVID-19 (dated by TCRdb to between 2020 and 2021). In terms of the full investigation: Samples from collaborators originated in the United States, Italy and Spain and spanned both the acute and convalescent phases of COVID-19. The material from the prospective study consisted of cDNA or gDNA derived from T cells, B-cell-depleted T cells, or PBMCs. The dataset comprised deeply sampled blood TCRbeta repertoires from subjects exposed to, actively infected with, or recovered from COVID-19. The repertoires were made available in a free public database intended to serve as a resource for research on the immune response to SARS-CoV-2. The samples were drawn from two sources: the first 160 participants of the ongoing ImmuneRACE study, and about 1,300 subjects contributed by 6 global collaborators. Nearly every sample came with metadata listing a de-identified subject ID, COVID-19 status, age in years and sex. Where HLA class I and class II types were available, the types were taken from metadata supplied by the sample provider, not from assay-based typing. Beyond this particular receptor, the publication reports: Clinical and demographic metadata were provided uncurated, with the amount varying by source and participant.

TCRbeta CDR3 regions were amplified from genomic DNA by means of the immunoSEQ Assay, a bias-controlled multiplex PCR. Concerning the study's data processing: Within the assay, amplification of reference gene primers was used to estimate how many nucleated cells each sample contained. To quantify the absolute abundance of each unique TCRbeta CDR3 rearrangement, sequence reads were collapsed and filtered. Productive Simpson clonality was computed per sample as the square root of Simpson's diversity index over productive rearrangements. Held by TCRdb, this immuneACCESS table contains in-frame sequences only and omits some clones. Under half of the omission traces to an unresolved V gene where checked; the cause of the rest is unknown. V, J and clone size were drawn from that table, and D and trimming were deduced from the DNA. This sample is represented by around 500,000 clones; 70% to 90% of them were singletons. The ten largest clones take up around 8% of the sample.

Compared with germline, V lacks 4 bases and J lacks 6 bases; bases without a gene match: 18. From its cysteine to its phenylalanine, the CDR3 spans 19 amino acids. Of the read, only the CDR3 DNA is kept; its 57 bases are in frame from base 1. Sequences SGHRS (CDR1) and YFSETQ (CDR2) are obtained from the germline V gene. In the prospective study, participants were about 18 to 95 years old, resided in fewer than 25 geographic areas of the United States, and were enrolled through a virtual design. In the prospective study, cohorts were assigned on the basis of participant-reported clinical history obtained from a screening survey and a study questionnaire. Recovered participants in ImmuneRACE Cohort 3 were defined by two consecutive negative NP/OP PCR tests, clearance by a healthcare professional, or resolution of symptoms. In the prospective study, whole blood, serum and a nasopharyngeal or oropharyngeal swab were collected from each participant by mobile phlebotomists. Over a roughly 2-month period, participants in the prospective study had the option of providing additional blood draws and questionnaires. Prospective study blood samples were shipped either frozen or at room temperature before DNA extraction.

The TCR comes from a woman aged 55-70 years who had recovered from COVID-19. Here the chain combines TRBV5-1 and TRBJ2-3; 12 central nucleotides agree with TRBD1. The sequencing sample was made of PBMCs or T cells enriched from blood (not recorded which). The nucleotide sequence is TGCGCCAGCAGCCGCTTACCGCCCCCGGGACAGGGGGCGCGGGATACGCAGTATTTT. Protein translation: CASSRLPPPGQGARDTQYF.